The 3 T cell receptor beta chains in this list originate from one sample, sequenced in a study of response to subunit inactivated influenza vaccine. TCRdb redid the calling of the RT-PCR reads with MiXCR, one entry per CDR3 protein. The sample lists about 190,000 distinct CDR3 sequences, about an eighth occurring once. The source material was CD8+ T cells sorted from PBMCs, sampled about 5 days after vaccination. Receptor source: a man aged 50 to 60 who received an inactivated influenza vaccine.

The table lists this clonotype with many counts. The chain uses TRBV12-3 or TRBV12-4 and TRBJ2-1, with 10 nucleotides matching TRBD2. V dropped 2 bases and J dropped 7; count of bases not matched to a gene: 8. The CDR3 spans 16 residues. This chain's CDR3 is CASSLNLAGVRNEQFF. The DNA for the CDR3 is TGTGCCAGCAGTTTAAACCTAGCGGGGGTCCGAAATGAGCAGTTCTTC.

This clonotype was seen repeatedly, ten times or more. The chain employs TRBV29-1 and TRBJ2-2; 7 bases match TRBD2. Germline V gene data show CDR1 as SQVTM and CDR2 as ANQGSEA. The CDR3 consists of 16 residues. V lost 0 bases and J lost 2; bases outside the gene matches: 6. CDR3 protein: CSVEERKRGNTGELFF. CDR3 sequence (DNA): TGCAGCGTTGAAGAGCGAAAGCGGGGTAACACCGGGGAGCTGTTTTTT.

This clonotype was seen ten or more times. The chain has TRBV10-2 and TRBJ2-1; 8 nucleotides agree with TRBD1. V dropped 0 bases and J dropped 7; count of bases not matched to a gene: 5. This CDR3 spans 15 amino acids. Per the germline V gene, CDR1 is WSHSY and CDR2 is SAAADI. CDR3 sequence (DNA): TGCGCCAGCAGTGAGTCCCAGGGGGCCAGGAATGAGCAGTTCTTC. Protein: CASSESQGARNEQFF.